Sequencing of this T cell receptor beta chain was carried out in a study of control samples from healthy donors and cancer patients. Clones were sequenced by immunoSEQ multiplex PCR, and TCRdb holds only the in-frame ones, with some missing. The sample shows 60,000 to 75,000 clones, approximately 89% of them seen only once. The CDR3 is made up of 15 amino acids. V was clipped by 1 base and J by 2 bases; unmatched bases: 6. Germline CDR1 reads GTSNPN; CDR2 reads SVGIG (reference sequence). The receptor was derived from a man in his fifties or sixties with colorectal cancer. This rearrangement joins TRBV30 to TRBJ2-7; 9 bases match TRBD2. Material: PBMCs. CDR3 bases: TGTGCCTGGAGTGCCGTGGGACTAGCTACCTACGAGCAGTACTTC. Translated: CAWSAVGLATYEQYF. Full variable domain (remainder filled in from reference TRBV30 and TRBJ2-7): SQTIHQWPATLVQPVGSPLSLECTVEGTSNPNLYWYRQAAGRGLQLLFYSVGIGQISSEVPQNLSASRPQDRQFILSSKKLLLSDSGFYLCAWSAVGLATYEQYFGPGTRLTVT.